What follows describes a single T cell receptor beta chain. Its antigen is unknown. The data stem from a study of cytomegalovirus exposure and HLA in healthy donors. General study findings and limits: Across donors, presence/absence analyses took sequencing depth to be roughly uniform.

J gave up 3 bases and V 6 bases, and 3 bases lay outside the gene matches. Per germline, CDR1 LGHNT and CDR2 FRNRAP. The CDR3 contains 13 residues. A multiplex PCR was run with 60 Vbeta primers and 13 Jbeta primers. This table comes from immunoSEQ multiplex PCR, and its TCRdb copy is limited to in-frame clones, with some not included. The repertoire consists of 65,000 to 100,000 clones, with over 70% occurring once and the leading ten covering less than 4%. The genes are TRBV12-5 and TRBJ2-3, with 7 positions matching TRBD2. Source material: PBMCs. This clonotype originated in a man aged 40-49 years in good health and CMV-seronegative. The CDR3 reads CASGQGGTDTQYF. The DNA of the CDR3 is TGTGCTAGTGGCCAGGGAGGGACAGATACGCAGTATTTT.